This T cell receptor (beta chain) appears in the sequencing data of a study of PD-1 blockade in classical Hodgkin lymphoma. V dropped 3 bases and J dropped 5; count of bases not matched to a gene: 8. The CDR3 covers 15 residues. CDR1 and CDR2 from the germline V gene are SGHRS and YFSETQ. Concerning this clone itself: Its antigen is unknown.

TCRdb's copy holds only in-frame clones and misses some; the assay was immunoSEQ multiplex PCR. Of some 27,000 clones in the sample, approximately 90% are singletons; the top ten hold over 3%. Time point described: newly diagnosed, previously untreated cHL patient sample. Comparison relied on PBMCs that came from newly diagnosed, untreated classical Hodgkin lymphoma. Study-wide findings and caveats: Causes of the repertoire differences remain undefined, possibly disease activity or prior therapy. It was reported that newly diagnosed patients had less baseline TCR diversity than healthy donors.

This receptor was obtained from a human donor with classical Hodgkin lymphoma. The gene calls are TRBV5-1 and TRBJ2-7, with 10 nucleotides matching TRBD1. Specimen: peripheral blood mononuclear cells (PBMCs). The CDR3 nucleotides read TGCGCCAGCAGCTCGAGGACCGGGACAGGGGACGAGCAGTACTTC. Protein sequence: CASSSRTGTGDEQYF.